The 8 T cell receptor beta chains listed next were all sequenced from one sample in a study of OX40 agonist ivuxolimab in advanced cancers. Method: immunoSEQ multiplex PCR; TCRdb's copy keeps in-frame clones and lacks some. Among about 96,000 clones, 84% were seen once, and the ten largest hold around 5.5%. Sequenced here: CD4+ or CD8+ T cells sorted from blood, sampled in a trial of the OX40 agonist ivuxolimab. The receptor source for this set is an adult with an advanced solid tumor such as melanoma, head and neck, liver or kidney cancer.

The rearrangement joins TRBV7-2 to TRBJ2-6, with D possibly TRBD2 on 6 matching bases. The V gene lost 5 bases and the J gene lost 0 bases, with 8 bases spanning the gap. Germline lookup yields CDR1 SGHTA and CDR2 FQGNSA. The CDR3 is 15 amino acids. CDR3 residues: CASSTRGSGANVLTF. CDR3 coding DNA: TGTGCCAGCAGCACGCGGGGCTCTGGGGCCAACGTCCTGACTTTC. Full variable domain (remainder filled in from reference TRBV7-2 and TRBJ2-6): GAGVSQSPSNKVTEKGKDVELRCDPISGHTALYWYRQSLGQGLEFLIYFQGNSAPDKSGLPSDRFSAERTGGSVSTLTIQRTQQEDSAVYLCASSTRGSGANVLTFGAGSRLTVL.

In DNA, the CDR3 is TGTGCCACCGGGGGGACACCCGCGAACACCGGGGAGCTGTTTTTT. Translating gives CATGGTPANTGELFF. V gene TRBV10-3 combines with J gene TRBJ2-2, with a possible D match to TRBD2 (7 bases). CDR3 length: 15 amino acids. Trimming removed 10 bases from V and 0 bases from J, with 15 bases in between. Germline V gives CDR1 ENHRY, CDR2 SYGVKD.

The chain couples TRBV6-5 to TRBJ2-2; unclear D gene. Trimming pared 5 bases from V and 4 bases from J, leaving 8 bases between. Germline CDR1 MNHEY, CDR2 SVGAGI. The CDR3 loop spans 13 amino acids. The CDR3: CASSPRVTGELFF. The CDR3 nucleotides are TGTGCCAGCAGTCCTCGAGTCACCGGGGAGCTGTTTTTT.

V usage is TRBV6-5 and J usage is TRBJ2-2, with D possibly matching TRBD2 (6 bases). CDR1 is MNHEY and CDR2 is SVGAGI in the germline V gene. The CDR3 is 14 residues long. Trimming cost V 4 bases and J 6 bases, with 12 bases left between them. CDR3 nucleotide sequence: TGTGCCAGCAGTTGGGACTGGGGACCCGGGGAGCTGTTTTTT. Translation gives CASSWDWGPGELFF.

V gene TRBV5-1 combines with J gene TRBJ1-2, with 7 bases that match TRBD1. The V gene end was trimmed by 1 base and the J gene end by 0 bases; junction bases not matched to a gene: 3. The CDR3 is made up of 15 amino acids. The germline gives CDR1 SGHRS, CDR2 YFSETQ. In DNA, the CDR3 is TGCGCCAGCAGCTTGCCGGGACAGTCTAACTATGGCTACACCTTC. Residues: CASSLPGQSNYGYTF.

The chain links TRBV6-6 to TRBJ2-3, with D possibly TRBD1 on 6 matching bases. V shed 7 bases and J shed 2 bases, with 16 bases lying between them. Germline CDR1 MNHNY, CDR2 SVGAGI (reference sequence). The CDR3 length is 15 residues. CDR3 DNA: TGTGCCAGCATCCACCTTGGACAGACCACAGATACGCAGTATTTT. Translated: CASIHLGQTTDTQYF.

The CDR3 loop is CASSTRGGNTEAFF. CDR3 sequence (DNA): TGTGCCAGCAGCACCAGGGGGGGGAACACTGAAGCTTTCTTT. The chain links TRBV6-5 to TRBJ1-1; TRBD1 agrees at 7 bases. The CDR3 is 14 residues long. V shed 6 bases, J shed 1 base, and the junction held 5 bases outside the gene matches. The V gene's germline CDR1 is MNHEY and CDR2 SVGAGI.

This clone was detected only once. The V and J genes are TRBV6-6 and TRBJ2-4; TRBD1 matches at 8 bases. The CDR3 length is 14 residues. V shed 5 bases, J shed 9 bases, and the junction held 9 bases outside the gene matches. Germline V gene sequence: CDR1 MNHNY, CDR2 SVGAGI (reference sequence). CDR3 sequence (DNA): TGTGCCAGCAGTCCCAGGGGGCAGGTGGGCATTCAGTACTTC. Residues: CASSPRGQVGIQYF.